This T cell receptor (beta chain) is from a study of spatial heterogeneity in lung cancer. Study details: Strong correlation linked TCR transcript counts in tumor regions to a T cell module score derived from matched bulk RNA-seq.

Time point here: sample taken at primary tumor resection. Samples were donated by 72 untreated early-stage non-small cell lung cancer patients. TCRdb fed the 5' RACE reads into MiXCR, producing one record per CDR3 protein. The data hold 6,000 to 8,000 distinct CDR3 sequences, with 6.7% observed a single time. This clonotype is medium-sized in the sample. Its cognate antigen is unknown. Study results and limitations: The study found that expanded intratumoral alpha and beta TCR counts tracked tumor mutation counts.

The CDR3 sequence is 16 residues long. With 0 bases clipped from V and 4 bases from J, the junction kept 3 bases outside the gene matches. Germline V CDR1 and CDR2: LGHNA, YSLEER. The TCR originated in a male donor with early-stage non-small cell lung cancer. The chain joins TRBV4-3 to TRBJ2-5; 12 nucleotides line up with TRBD1. The input for sequencing was lung tumor tissue, taken at surgery. The CDR3, as DNA: TGCGCCAGCAGCCAAGAGATGGGACAGGGGGCAGAGACCCAGTACTTC. This codes for CASSQEMGQGAETQYF.